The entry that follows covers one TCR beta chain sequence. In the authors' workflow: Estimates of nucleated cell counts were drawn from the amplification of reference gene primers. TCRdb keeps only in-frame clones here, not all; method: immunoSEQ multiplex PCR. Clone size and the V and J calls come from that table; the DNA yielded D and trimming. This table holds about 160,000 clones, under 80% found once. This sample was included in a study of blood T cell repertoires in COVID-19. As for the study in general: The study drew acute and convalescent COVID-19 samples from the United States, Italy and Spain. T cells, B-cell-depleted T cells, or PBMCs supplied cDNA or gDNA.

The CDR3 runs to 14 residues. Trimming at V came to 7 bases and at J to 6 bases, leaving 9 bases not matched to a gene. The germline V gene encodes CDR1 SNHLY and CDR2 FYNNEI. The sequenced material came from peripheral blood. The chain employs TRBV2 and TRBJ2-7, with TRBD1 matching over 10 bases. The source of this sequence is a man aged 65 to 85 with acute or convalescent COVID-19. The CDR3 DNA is TGTGCCAGCAACTCGCCGGGACAGGGGAGCGAGCAGTACTTC. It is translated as CASNSPGQGSEQYF.